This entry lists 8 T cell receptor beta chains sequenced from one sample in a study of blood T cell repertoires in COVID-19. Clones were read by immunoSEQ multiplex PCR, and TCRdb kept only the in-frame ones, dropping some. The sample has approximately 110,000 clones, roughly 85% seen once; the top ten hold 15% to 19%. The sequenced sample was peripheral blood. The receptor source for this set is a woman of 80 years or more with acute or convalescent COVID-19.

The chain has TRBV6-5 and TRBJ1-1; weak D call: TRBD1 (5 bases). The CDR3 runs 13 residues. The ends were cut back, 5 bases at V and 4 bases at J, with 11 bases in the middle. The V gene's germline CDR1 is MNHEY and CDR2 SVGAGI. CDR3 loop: CASSPQGGTEAFF. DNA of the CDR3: TGTGCCAGCAGTCCTCAGGGCGGCACTGAAGCTTTCTTT.

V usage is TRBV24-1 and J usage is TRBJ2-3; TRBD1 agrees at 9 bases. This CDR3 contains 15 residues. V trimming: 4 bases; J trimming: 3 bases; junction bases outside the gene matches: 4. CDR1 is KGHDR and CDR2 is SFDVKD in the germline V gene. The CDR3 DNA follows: TGTGCCACCAGTGACCTAGGACAGGGGACAGATACGCAGTATTTT. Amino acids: CATSDLGQGTDTQYF.

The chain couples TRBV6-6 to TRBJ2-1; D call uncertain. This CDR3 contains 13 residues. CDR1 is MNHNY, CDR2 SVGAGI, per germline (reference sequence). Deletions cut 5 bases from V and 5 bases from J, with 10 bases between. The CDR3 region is CASSISSNNEQFF. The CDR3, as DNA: TGTGCCAGCAGTATTAGCAGTAACAATGAGCAGTTCTTC.

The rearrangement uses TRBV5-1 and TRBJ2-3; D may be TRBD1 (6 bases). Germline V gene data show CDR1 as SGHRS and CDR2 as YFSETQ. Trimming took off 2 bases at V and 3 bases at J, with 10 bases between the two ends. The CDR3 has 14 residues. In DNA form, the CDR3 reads TGCGCCAGCAGCTTCAGGGGAACAACAGATACGCAGTATTTT. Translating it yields CASSFRGTTDTQYF.

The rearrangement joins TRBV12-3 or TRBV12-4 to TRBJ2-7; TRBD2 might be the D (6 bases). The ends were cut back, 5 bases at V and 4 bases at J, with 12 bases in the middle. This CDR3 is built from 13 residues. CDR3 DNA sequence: TGTGCCAGCAGTGCGGGACTTCGATACGAGCAGTACGTC. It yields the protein CASSAGLRYEQYV.

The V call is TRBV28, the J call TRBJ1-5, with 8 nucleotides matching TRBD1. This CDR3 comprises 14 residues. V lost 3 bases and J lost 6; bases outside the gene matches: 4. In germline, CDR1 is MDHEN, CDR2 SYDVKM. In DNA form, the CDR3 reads TGTGCCAGCAGTTTTGCAGGGGGCGGTCAGCCCCAGCATTTT. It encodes CASSFAGGGQPQHF.

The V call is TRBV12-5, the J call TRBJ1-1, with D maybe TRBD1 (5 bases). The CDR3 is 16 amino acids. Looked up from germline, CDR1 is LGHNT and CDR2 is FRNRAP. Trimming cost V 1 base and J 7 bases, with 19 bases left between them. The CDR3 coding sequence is TGTGCTAGTGGTTTGGCAACCACCCAAAAGGGGAATGAAGCTTTCTTT. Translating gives CASGLATTQKGNEAFF.

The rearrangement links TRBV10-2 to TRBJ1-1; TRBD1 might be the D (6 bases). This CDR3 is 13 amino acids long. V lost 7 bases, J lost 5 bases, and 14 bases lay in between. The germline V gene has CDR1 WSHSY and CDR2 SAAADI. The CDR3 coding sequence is TGCGCCAGCACTCTCAGGGGCGGTACTGAAGCTTTCTTT. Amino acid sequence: CASTLRGGTEAFF.